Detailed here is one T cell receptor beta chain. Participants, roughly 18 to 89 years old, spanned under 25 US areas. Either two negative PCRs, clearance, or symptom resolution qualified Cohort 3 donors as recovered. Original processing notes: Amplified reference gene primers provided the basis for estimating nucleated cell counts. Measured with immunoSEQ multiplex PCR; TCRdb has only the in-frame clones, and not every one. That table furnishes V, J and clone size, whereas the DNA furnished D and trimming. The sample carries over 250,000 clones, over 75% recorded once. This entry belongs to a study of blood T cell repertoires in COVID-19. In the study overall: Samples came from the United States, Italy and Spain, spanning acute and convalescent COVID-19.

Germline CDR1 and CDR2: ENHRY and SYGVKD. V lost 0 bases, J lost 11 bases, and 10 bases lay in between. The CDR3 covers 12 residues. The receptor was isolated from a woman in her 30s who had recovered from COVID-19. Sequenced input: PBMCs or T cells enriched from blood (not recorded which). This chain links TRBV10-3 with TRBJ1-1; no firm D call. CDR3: CAISESSGGAFF. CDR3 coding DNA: TGTGCCATCAGTGAGTCGAGCGGCGGGGCTTTCTTT.